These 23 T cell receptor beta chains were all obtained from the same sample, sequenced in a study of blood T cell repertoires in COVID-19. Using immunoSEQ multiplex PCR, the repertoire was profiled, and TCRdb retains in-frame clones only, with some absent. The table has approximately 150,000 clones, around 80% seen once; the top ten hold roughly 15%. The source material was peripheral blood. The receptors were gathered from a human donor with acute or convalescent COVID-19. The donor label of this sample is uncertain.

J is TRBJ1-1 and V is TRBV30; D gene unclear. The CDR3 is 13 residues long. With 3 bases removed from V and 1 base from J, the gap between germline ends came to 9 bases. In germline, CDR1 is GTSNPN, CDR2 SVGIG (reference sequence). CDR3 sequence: CAWRSPGNTEAFF. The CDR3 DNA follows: TGTGCCTGGAGGAGCCCGGGGAACACTGAAGCTTTCTTT.

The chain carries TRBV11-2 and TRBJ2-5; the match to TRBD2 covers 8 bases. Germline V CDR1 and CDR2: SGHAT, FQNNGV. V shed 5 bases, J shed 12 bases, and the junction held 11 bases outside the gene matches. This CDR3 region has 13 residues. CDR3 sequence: CASSIGEAGAKYF. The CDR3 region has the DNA TGTGCCAGCAGCATAGGGGAAGCGGGGGCTAAGTACTTC.

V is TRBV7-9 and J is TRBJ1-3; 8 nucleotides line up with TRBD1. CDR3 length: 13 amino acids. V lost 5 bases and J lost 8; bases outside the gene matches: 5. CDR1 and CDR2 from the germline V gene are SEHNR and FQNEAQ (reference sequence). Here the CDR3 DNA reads TGTGCCAGCAGCCTTCAGACAGGGGACACCATATATTTT. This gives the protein CASSLQTGDTIYF.

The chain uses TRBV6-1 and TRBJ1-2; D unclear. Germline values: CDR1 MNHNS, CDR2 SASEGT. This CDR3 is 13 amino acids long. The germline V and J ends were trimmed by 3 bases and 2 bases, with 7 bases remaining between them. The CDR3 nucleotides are TGTGCCAGCAGTGAGAGGGAGAACTATGGCTACACCTTC. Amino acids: CASSERENYGYTF.

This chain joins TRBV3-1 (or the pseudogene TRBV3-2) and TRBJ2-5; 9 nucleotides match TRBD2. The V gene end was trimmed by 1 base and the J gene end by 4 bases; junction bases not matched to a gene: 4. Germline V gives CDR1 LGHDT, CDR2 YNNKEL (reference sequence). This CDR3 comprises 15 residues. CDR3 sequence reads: CASSQAGRGGETQYF. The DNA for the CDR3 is TGTGCCAGCAGCCAAGCGGGGCGGGGGGGAGAGACCCAGTACTTC.

CDR3 coding DNA: TGTGCCAGCAGCTTAGCGGCCACTCCGGGCTATGGCTACACCTTC. Residues: CASSLAATPGYGYTF. The J gene is TRBJ1-2, the V gene TRBV7-2; no firm D call. CDR1 is SGHTA, CDR2 FQGNSA, per germline. V lost 0 bases and J 4 bases, leaving 12 bases between the germline ends. This CDR3 spans 15 amino acids.

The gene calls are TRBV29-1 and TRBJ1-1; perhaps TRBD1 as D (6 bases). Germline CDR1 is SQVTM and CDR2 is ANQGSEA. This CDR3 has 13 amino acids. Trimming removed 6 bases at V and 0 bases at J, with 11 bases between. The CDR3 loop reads CSVKGQLNTEAFF. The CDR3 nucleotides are TGCAGCGTCAAAGGACAGTTGAACACTGAAGCTTTCTTT.

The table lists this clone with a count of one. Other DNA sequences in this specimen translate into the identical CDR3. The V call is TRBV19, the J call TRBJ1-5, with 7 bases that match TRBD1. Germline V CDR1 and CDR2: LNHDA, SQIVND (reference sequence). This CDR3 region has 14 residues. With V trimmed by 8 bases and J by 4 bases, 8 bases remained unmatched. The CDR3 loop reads CASSLRTGNQPQHF. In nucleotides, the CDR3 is TGTGCCAGTTCATTGAGGACAGGTAATCAGCCCCAGCATTTT.

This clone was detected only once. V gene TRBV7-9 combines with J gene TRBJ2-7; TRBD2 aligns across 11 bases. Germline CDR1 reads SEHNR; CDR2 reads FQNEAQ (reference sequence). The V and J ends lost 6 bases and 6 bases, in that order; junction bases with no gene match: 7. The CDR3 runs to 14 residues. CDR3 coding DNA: TGTGCCAGCAGACATCCTAGCGGGGGGCCCGAGCAGTACTTC. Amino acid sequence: CASRHPSGGPEQYF.

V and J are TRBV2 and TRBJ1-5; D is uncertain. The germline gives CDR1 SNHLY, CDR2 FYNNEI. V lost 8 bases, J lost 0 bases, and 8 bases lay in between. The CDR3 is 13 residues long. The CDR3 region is CASQDYSNQPQHF. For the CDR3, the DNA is TGTGCCAGCCAGGATTATAGCAATCAGCCCCAGCATTTT.

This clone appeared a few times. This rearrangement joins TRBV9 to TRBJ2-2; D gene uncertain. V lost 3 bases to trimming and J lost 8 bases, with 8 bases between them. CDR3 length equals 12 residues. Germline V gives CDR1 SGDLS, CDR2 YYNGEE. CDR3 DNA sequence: TGTGCCAGCAGCGCGACTCCGGGGGAGCTGTTTTTT. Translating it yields CASSATPGELFF.

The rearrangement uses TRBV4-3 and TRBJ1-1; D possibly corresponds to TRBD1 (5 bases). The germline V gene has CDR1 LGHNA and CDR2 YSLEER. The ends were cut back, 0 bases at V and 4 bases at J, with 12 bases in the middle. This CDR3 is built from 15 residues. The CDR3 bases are TGCGCCAGCAGCCAAGATCCCCAGGGCGGCACTGAAGCTTTCTTT. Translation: CASSQDPQGGTEAFF.

In DNA form, the CDR3 reads TGCGCCAGCAGCCAGGATGCCCTCCGGGGGGCAGATACGCAGTATTTT. This gives the protein CASSQDALRGADTQYF. The rearrangement uses TRBV5-1 and TRBJ2-3; 7 nucleotides align to TRBD2. J gave up 4 bases and V 4 bases, and 12 bases lay outside the gene matches. The length of the CDR3 is 16 residues. The germline V gene encodes CDR1 SGHRS and CDR2 YFSETQ.

The CDR3 reads CATSDPRFTGELFF. CDR3 sequence (DNA): TGTGCCACCAGTGACCCCCGGTTCACCGGGGAGCTGTTTTTT. The genes are TRBV24-1 and TRBJ2-2; D gene uncertain. CDR1 and CDR2 from the germline V gene are KGHDR and SFDVKD. This CDR3 region has 14 residues. V lost 4 bases and J lost 4, with 9 bases in between.

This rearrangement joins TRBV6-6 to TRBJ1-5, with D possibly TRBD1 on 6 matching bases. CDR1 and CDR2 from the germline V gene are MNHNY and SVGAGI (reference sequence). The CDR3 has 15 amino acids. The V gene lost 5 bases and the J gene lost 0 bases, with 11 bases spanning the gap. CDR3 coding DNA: TGTGCCAGCAGTCTCAGGGGAATTAGCAATCAGCCCCAGCATTTT. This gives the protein CASSLRGISNQPQHF.

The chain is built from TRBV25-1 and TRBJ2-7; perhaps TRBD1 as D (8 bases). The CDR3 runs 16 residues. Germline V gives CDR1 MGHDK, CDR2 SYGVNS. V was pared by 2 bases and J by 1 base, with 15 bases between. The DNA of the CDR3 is TGTGCCAGCAGTGAAACAGGGGGAGGGAAATCCTACGAGCAGTACTTC. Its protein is CASSETGGGKSYEQYF.

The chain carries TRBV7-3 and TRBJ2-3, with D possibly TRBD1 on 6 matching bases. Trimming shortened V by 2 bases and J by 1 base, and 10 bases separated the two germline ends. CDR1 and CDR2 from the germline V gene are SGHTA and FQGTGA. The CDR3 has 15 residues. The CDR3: CASSLVGGRTDTQYF. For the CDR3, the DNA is TGTGCCAGCAGCTTAGTTGGGGGCCGCACAGATACGCAGTATTTT.

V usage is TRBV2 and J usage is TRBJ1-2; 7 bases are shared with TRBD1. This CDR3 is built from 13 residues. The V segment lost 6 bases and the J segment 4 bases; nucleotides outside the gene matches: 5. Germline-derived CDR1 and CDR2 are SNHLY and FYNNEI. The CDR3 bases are TGTGCCAGCAGCGGGGACAGCTCCTATGGCTACACCTTC. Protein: CASSGDSSYGYTF.

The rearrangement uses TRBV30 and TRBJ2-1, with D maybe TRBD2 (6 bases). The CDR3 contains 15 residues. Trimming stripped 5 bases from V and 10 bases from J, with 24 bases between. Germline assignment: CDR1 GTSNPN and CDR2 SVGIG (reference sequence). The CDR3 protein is CAWGGIRGLFAEQFF. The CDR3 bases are TGTGCCTGGGGGGGAATTAGGGGACTTTTCGCGGAGCAGTTCTTC.

CDR3 bases: TGCAGTGCTAGTCTTAGCGGGGCCGGGACCTACGAGCAGTACTTC. This translates into CSASLSGAGTYEQYF. The rearrangement uses TRBV20-1 and TRBJ2-7; the match to TRBD2 covers 8 bases. The CDR3 consists of 15 residues. The trim removed 3 bases at V and 2 bases at J, leaving 9 bases unmatched. CDR1 and CDR2 from the germline V gene are DFQATT and SNEGSKA (reference sequence).

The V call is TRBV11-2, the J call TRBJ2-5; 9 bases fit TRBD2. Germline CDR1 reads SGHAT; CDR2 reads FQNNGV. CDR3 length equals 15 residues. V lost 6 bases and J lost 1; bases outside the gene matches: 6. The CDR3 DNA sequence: TGTGCCAGCAGGGGAATAGCGGGGGTCCAAGAGACCCAGTACTTC. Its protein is CASRGIAGVQETQYF.

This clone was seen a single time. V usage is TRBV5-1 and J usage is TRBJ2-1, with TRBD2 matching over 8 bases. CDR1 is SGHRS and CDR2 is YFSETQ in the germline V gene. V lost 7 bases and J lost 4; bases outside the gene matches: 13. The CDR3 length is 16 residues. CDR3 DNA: TGCGCCAGCGGATTGTCCGGGACTAGGGGTTACAATGAGCAGTTCTTC. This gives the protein CASGLSGTRGYNEQFF.

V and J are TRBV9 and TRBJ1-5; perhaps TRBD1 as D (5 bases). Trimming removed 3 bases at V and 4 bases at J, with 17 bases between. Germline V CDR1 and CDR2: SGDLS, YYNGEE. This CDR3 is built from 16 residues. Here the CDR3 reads CASSEDSGRGNQPQHF. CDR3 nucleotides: TGTGCCAGCAGCGAGGATTCAGGGCGTGGGAATCAGCCCCAGCATTTT.